The clone carrying this TCR beta chain was counted a few times. Germline V lookup: CDR1 SGHAT, CDR2 FQNNGV. CDR3 length equals 16 residues. Germline trimming cut 5 bases from V and 5 bases from J; bases unmatched to any gene: 11. These data belong to a study of T cells in Graves' hyperthyroidism and ophthalmopathy. Amplification yielded TCR beta CDR3 regions, with RNA transcripts as the source. HTBI primers were employed in a first-round RT-PCR of the TCR CDR3. Each CDR3 protein is one row after TCRdb ran MiXCR on the multiplex PCR reads. The data contain some 350,000 distinct CDR3 sequences, around 25% of them seen just once; the ten biggest clones take up 73%.

The sequence was collected from a man aged 50-60 years with Graves' hyperthyroidism. V usage is TRBV11-2 and J usage is TRBJ2-2, with 7 bases aligning to TRBD2. The sequenced material came from blood. CDR3 sequence: CASSPVPRESTGELFF. The CDR3 DNA sequence: TGTGCCAGCAGCCCCGTTCCGCGGGAGTCAACCGGGGAGCTGTTTTTT.